The 7 T cell receptor beta chains reported below all come from one sample, sequenced in a study of beta chain features in type 1 diabetes. These receptors' targets are unknown. Overall study results and limits: Researchers report that Type 1 diabetes patients had moderately but significantly shorter TCRB CDR3s across all four CD4+ subsets.

The authors reverse transcribed all of the isolated RNA, so sequencing captured expressed TCRB transcripts. The data were produced by immunoSEQ multiplex PCR, yet TCRdb's version contains in-frame clones alone and is incomplete. Here the sample spans 130,000 or so clones, around 9% being singletons. Input material: central memory CD4+ T cells from blood. The receptors were gathered from a man aged 30 to 45 with type 1 diabetes.

A few counts support this clone. Here the CDR3 DNA reads TGTGCCAGCAGTCAGGGAAATCGAAATCAGCCCCAGCATTTT. Translating it yields CASSQGNRNQPQHF. The V gene is TRBV9, the J gene TRBJ1-5, with D possibly matching TRBD1 (5 bases). The germline V and J ends were trimmed by 5 bases and 4 bases, with 13 bases remaining between them. This CDR3 comprises 14 residues. The germline gives CDR1 SGDLS, CDR2 YYNGEE.

This clone showed up just a few times. This chain connects TRBV14 to TRBJ1-1; maybe TRBD1 (5 bases). The germline V gene has CDR1 SGHDN and CDR2 FVKESK. Trimming pared 1 base from V and 4 bases from J, leaving 10 bases between. The CDR3 is made up of 14 amino acids. CDR3 protein: CASSQVSGPTEAFF. The CDR3 nucleotides are TGTGCCAGCAGCCAAGTTTCAGGGCCCACTGAAGCTTTCTTT.

This clone came up a few times. V usage is TRBV9 and J usage is TRBJ2-3, with 7 bases identical to TRBD2. The CDR3 loop spans 15 amino acids. In germline, CDR1 is SGDLS, CDR2 YYNGEE. V was pared by 0 bases and J by 2 bases, with 3 bases of the junction left unmatched. In DNA form, the CDR3 reads TGTGCCAGCAGCGTAGGAGCGGGGTTCACAGATACGCAGTATTTT. As protein: CASSVGAGFTDTQYF.

The rearrangement joins TRBV7-2 to TRBJ2-7; possible D gene TRBD2, 6 bases. V was shortened by 2 bases and J by 3 bases, with 14 bases between the two germline ends. This CDR3 contains 15 residues. Germline assignment: CDR1 SGHTA and CDR2 FQGNSA. CDR3 sequence (DNA): TGTGCCAGCAGCTTAAGGGCAGGAGGGATCTACGAGCAGTACTTC. It yields the protein CASSLRAGGIYEQYF.

V and J are TRBV27 and TRBJ2-6; the match to TRBD1 covers 12 bases. V shed 6 bases, J shed 4 bases, and the junction held 10 bases outside the gene matches. CDR1 and CDR2 from the germline V gene are MNHEY and SMNVEV (reference sequence). This CDR3 comprises 18 residues. Here the CDR3 reads CASSLRGQGAFGANVLTF. CDR3 sequence (DNA): TGTGCCAGCAGCCTTAGGGGACAGGGGGCGTTCGGGGCCAACGTCCTGACTTTC.

Points on this clone: The same CDR3 also results from other DNA sequences found in this sample. The chain uses TRBV5-1 and TRBJ2-5; D not resolved. The CDR3 covers 14 residues. Germline CDR1 reads SGHRS; CDR2 reads YFSETQ. The V end lost 0 bases, the J end lost 1 base, and 7 bases lay between the germline ends. The CDR3 region is CASSLGLGQETQYF. The CDR3 DNA reads as TGCGCCAGCAGCTTGGGTCTCGGCCAAGAGACCCAGTACTTC.

This rearrangement joins TRBV9 to TRBJ1-1; the D gene is possibly TRBD1 (5 bases). From germline, CDR1 is SGDLS and CDR2 YYNGEE. V was clipped by 2 bases and J by 0 bases, with 14 bases between them. This CDR3 is built from 16 residues. CDR3: CASSVAGISMNTEAFF. The CDR3 DNA follows: TGTGCCAGCAGCGTCGCAGGGATAAGCATGAACACTGAAGCTTTCTTT. Full variable domain (remainder filled in from reference TRBV9 and TRBJ1-1): DSGVTQTPKHLITATGQRVTLRCSPRSGDLSVYWYQQSLDQGLQFLIQYYNGEERAKGNILERFSAQQFPDLHSELNLSSLELGDSALYFCASSVAGISMNTEAFFGQGTRLTVV.